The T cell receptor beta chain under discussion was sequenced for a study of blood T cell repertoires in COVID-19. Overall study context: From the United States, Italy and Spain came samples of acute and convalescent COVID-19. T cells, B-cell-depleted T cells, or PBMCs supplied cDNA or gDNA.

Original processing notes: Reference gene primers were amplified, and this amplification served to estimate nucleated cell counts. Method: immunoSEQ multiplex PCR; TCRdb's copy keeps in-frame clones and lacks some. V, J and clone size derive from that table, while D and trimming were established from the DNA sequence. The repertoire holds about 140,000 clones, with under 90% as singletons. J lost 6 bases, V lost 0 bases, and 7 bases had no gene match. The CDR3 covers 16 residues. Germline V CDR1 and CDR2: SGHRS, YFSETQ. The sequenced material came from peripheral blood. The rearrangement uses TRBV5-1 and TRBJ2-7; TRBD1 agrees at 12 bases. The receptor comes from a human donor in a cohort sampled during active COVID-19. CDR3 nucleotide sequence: TGCGCCAGCAGCTTGGTGGGGACAGGGGGCGAAGTCGAGCAGTACTTC. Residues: CASSLVGTGGEVEQYF.